This T cell receptor (beta chain) emerged from a study of cytotoxic CD8 clonotypes in ibrutinib-treated CLL. The V gene lost 0 bases and the J gene lost 13 bases, with 8 bases spanning the gap. The CDR3 covers 12 residues. Looked up from germline, CDR1 is SGHKS and CDR2 is YYEKEE (reference sequence). Data came from immunoSEQ multiplex PCR; TCRdb stores just in-frame clones and leaves some out. The table records fewer than 400,000 clones, about 61% of them present only once. Material: PBMCs, obtained after 36 months of ibrutinib treatment. This clonotype was obtained from a human donor with chronic lymphocytic leukemia. The chain recombines TRBV5-5 with TRBJ1-6; possibly TRBD1 for D (6 bases). The CDR3 DNA reads TGTGCCAGCAGCTTGGACAGGGCCCCCCTCCACTTT. The encoded protein is CASSLDRAPLHF.